This T cell receptor (beta chain) originates from a study of blood T cell repertoires in COVID-19. Losses at the gene ends were 1 base for V and 2 bases for J; bases not matched to a gene: 2. Germline assignment: CDR1 MGHRA and CDR2 YSYEKL. The CDR3 sequence is 15 residues long. Per the original methods: Reference gene primer amplification in the assay estimated nucleated cell counts. Sequenced by immunoSEQ multiplex PCR; TCRdb stores in-frame clones only, minus some. That table is the source of V, J and clone size, and D and trimming were worked out from the DNA. The profile covers 30,000 to 50,000 clones, with roughly 85% appearing a single time and 8.5% to 10% taken by the ten largest.

The rearrangement uses TRBV4-1 and TRBJ2-1, with TRBD1 matching 7 bases. The receptor was isolated from a human donor in a cohort sampled during active COVID-19. The sequenced sample was peripheral blood. The CDR3 is CASSQGQGPYNEQFF. The CDR3 nucleotides read TGCGCCAGCAGCCAAGGACAGGGACCCTACAATGAGCAGTTCTTC.